This TCR beta chain was sequenced in a study of blood T cell repertoires in COVID-19 (dated by TCRdb to 2019 to 2021). Regarding the complete study: Collaborator samples came from the United States, Italy and Spain and covered acute and convalescent phases of COVID-19. The material from the prospective study consisted of cDNA or gDNA derived from T cells, B-cell-depleted T cells, or PBMCs. Subjects who had been exposed to COVID-19, were actively infected with it, or had recovered from it provided the deeply sampled blood TCRbeta repertoires that made up the dataset. A freely available public database, intended as a resource for researchers studying the immune response to SARS-CoV-2, is where the repertoires were released. Samples were obtained from the ongoing ImmuneRACE study (first 160 participants) and from approximately 1,200 subjects provided by 6 global collaborators. The sample metadata nearly always contained a de-identified subject ID, COVID-19 status, age in years and sex. Where available, HLA class I and class II types were obtained from metadata supplied by the sample provider rather than from assay-based typing.

Concerning this clone: The antigen it recognizes is unknown. Base qualities were left out, and no much larger clone turns up one base away.

Results and caveats for the whole study, not just this receptor: The amount of clinical and demographic metadata varied by source and participant and was provided uncurated.

One collaborating source in Seattle enrolled patients during active infection and followed them longitudinally through the course of disease. Each collaborating institution followed its own protocols to collect whole blood in K2EDTA tubes. For TCRbeta analysis, collaborators shipped samples as frozen whole blood, isolated PBMCs, or DNA extracted from either of those sample types. TCRbeta CDR3 regions were amplified from genomic DNA by means of the immunoSEQ Assay, a bias-controlled multiplex PCR. The authors processed their data as follows. Nucleated cell counts per sample were estimated from amplification of reference gene primers within the assay. To quantify the absolute abundance of each unique TCRbeta CDR3 rearrangement, sequence reads were collapsed and filtered. For each sample, productive Simpson clonality was calculated by taking the square root of Simpson's diversity index across productive rearrangements. What TCRdb holds here is the immuneACCESS table cut down to in-frame rearrangements. Part of the clones is not present; checked against another copy, under half of the missing clones reflect an unresolved V gene, and the others are unexplained. The V and J calls and the clone size are those of that table, but D and trimming were determined from the DNA. This sample holds about 250,000 clones; about 84% were observed only once. The biggest ten clones account for 5% to 6% of the sample.

Sample: peripheral blood. This TCR was recovered from an elderly woman with COVID-19, enrolled during active disease.

The DNA is as follows: TGCACCAGCAGCCAAGATTTTCCGACTAGCGGGGGGGCCAATGAGCAGTTCTTC. Its coded protein is CTSSQDFPTSGGANEQFF. The V and J segments used are TRBV1 and TRBJ2-1; the table assigns TRBD2, which was not confirmed against the DNA. TRBV1 is listed as a pseudogene. Including the terminal cysteine and phenylalanine, the CDR3 comprises 18 residues. Only CDR3 DNA is held: 54 bases, read in frame from base 1.